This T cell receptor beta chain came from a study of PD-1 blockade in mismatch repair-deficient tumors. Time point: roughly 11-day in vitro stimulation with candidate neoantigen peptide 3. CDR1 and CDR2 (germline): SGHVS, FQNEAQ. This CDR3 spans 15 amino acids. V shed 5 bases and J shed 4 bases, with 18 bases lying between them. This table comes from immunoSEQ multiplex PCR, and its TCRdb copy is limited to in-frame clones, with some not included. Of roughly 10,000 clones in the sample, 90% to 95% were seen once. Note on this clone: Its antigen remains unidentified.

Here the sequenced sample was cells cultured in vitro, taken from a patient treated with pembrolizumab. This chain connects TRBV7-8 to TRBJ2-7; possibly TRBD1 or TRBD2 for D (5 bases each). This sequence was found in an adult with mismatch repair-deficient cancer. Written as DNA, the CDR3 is TGTGCCAGCAGCCTCAGAGGGGCCGCAGAATACGAGCAGTACTTC. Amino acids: CASSLRGAAEYEQYF.